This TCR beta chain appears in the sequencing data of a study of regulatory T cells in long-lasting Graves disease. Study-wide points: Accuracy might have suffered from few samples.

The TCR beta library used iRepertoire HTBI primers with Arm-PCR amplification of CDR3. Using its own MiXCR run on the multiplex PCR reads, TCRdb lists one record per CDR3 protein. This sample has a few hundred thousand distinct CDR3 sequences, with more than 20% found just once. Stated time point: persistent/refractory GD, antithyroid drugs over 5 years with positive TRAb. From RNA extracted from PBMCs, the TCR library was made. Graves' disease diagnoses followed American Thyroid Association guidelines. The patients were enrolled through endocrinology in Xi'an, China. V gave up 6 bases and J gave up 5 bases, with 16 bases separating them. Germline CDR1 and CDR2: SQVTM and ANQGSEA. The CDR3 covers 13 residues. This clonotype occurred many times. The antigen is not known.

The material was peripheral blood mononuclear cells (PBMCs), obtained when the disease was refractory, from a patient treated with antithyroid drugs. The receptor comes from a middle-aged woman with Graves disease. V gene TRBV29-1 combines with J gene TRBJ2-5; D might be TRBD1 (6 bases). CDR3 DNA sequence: TGCAGCGTAAACGACCAGGGGTGGGAGACCCAGTACTTC. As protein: CSVNDQGWETQYF.